Listed below are T cell receptor beta chains from one sample, sequenced in a study of CD8+CD57+ T cells in acquired aplastic anemia. TCRdb called the reads again in MiXCR, with one record for every CDR3 protein. The sample has approximately 65,000 distinct CDR3 sequences, under 55% seen once. The specimen sequenced was sorted CD4+, CD8+, or CD8+CD57+ T cells (not recorded which) from PBMCs. These receptors were collected from a human donor in good health, serving as a control. Both conserved end residues are part of each CDR3. The D gene is left open where the match is weak. Not all rows give a size; the values are once, few, many and, for expanded clones, a class.

many | TRBJ1-2 | TRBV11-2 | - | TGTGCCAGCAGACCAGGGCGAGCTAACTATGGCTACACCTTC | CASRPGRANYGYTF
- | TRBJ2-7 | TRBV19 | - | TGTGCCAGTAGTACCGACCCAGGCTCCTACGAGCAGTACTTC | CASSTDPGSYEQYF
few | TRBJ1-4 | TRBV19 | TRBD1 | TGTGCCAGTAGTCCGCGGACAGGGGGCGAACTGTTTTTT | CASSPRTGGELFF
- | TRBJ2-2 | TRBV24-1 | - | TGTGCCACCAGTGACGCCGGACAGAACACCGGGGAGCTGTTTTTT | CATSDAGQNTGELFF
- | TRBJ2-7 | TRBV10-3 | TRBD1 | TGTGCCATCAGTGGGGACAGGGTCTCCTACGAGCAGTACTTC | CAISGDRVSYEQYF
many | TRBJ2-2 | TRBV20-1 | TRBD2 | TGCAGTGCCACGGCAGCCCCCAGCGGGAGGCGTTCCGGGGAGCTGTTTTTT | CSATAAPSGRRSGELFF
- | TRBJ2-1 | TRBV12-3/TRBV12-4 | - | TGTGCCAGCGCGCCGTGGCCAGGGTCCTACAATGAGCAGTTCTTC | CASAPWPGSYNEQFF
- | TRBJ2-7 | TRBV19 | - | TGTGCCAGTAGTATGAATTCGCGCCAGGAGCAGTACTTC | CASSMNSRQEQYF
medium-sized | TRBJ2-7 | TRBV7-9 | - | TGTGCCAGCAGCCATAGCTACGAGCAGTACTTC | CASSHSYEQYF
- | TRBJ2-1 | TRBV25-1 | - | TGTGCCAGCAGTGAATGGCGGCACAATGAGCAGTTCTTC | CASSEWRHNEQFF
few | TRBJ1-5 | TRBV20-1 | TRBD1 | TGCAGTGCACCGGGACAGGGGGCGAGTCAGCCCCAGCATTTT | CSAPGQGASQPQHF
- | TRBJ2-3 | TRBV29-1 | TRBD2 | TGCAGCGGTGGACTAGCCTTCCCCGAAGATACGCAGTATTTT | CSGGLAFPEDTQYF
many | TRBJ1-3 | TRBV9 | - | TGTGCCAGCAGCGTAGTAGGGGCAGTAGGAAACACCATATATTTT | CASSVVGAVGNTIYF
few | TRBJ2-1 | TRBV5-1 | - | TGCGCCAGCAGCTTGGGCTCCCTTTACAATGAGCAGTTCTTC | CASSLGSLYNEQFF
- | TRBJ1-2 | TRBV15 | - | TGTGCCGCCAGCAGAGTACGTGGGGACACCCTTGTCTGTGGCTACACCTTC | CAASRVRGDTLVCGYTF
- | TRBJ2-7 | TRBV7-8 | - | TGTGCCAGCAGCCGCCGGAGCTCCTACGAGCAGTACTTC | CASSRRSSYEQYF
- | TRBJ2-2 | TRBV25-1 | - | TGTGCCAGCAGTGAGGGGTTTTTCTCTGGAAACACCGGGGAGCTGTTTTTT | CASSEGFFSGNTGELFF
many | TRBJ2-3 | TRBV27 | TRBD2 | TGTGCCAGCAGTTTCCCCACTACTAGCGGGAGGCCGGATACGCAGTATTTT | CASSFPTTSGRPDTQYF
many | TRBJ1-1 | TRBV6-5 | - | TGTGCCAGCAGTTACTCGGCGGGGGACACTGAAGCTTTCTTT | CASSYSAGDTEAFF
- | TRBJ1-5 | TRBV6-5 | - | TGTGCCAGCAGTTTGCAGCCAAATAGCAATCAGCCCCAGCATTTT | CASSLQPNSNQPQHF
medium-sized | TRBJ2-7 | TRBV20-1 | - | TGCAGTGCTAGGGACGCAGGGCGATACGAGCAGTACTTC | CSARDAGRYEQYF
many | TRBJ1-2 | TRBV12-3/TRBV12-4 | TRBD1 | TGTGCCAGCAGTCTACGAGGGGACAGGGGGCTCTATGGCTACACCTTC | CASSLRGDRGLYGYTF
- | TRBJ2-1 | TRBV9 | TRBD2 | TGTGCCAGCAGCGTAGTGGCGGGAGGGCCGGTTGTGAAGTTCTTC | CASSVVAGGPVVKFF
- | TRBJ1-1 | TRBV15 | - | TGTGCCACCAGCAGAGATCGCGGGCAGCTCACTGAAGCTTTCTTT | CATSRDRGQLTEAFF
many | TRBJ2-7 | TRBV6-2/TRBV6-3 | TRBD1 | TGTGCCAGCAGTTACTACAGAGCCGGGACAGGGGCTTATACAGAGTCCTACGAGCAGTACTTC | CASSYYRAGTGAYTESYEQYF
- | TRBJ1-4 | TRBV19 | - | TGTGCCAGTAGTATCGAGAGAAACGGGAAAAAACTGTTTTTT | CASSIERNGKKLFF
many | TRBJ1-1 | TRBV6-5 | - | TGTGCCAGCAGTTACTCGAAGGGGGCTGAAGCTTTCTTT | CASSYSKGAEAFF
many | TRBJ2-7 | TRBV29-1 | TRBD1 | TGCAGCGCAAGGACAGGGGGCGCGGGCGAGCAGTACTTC | CSARTGGAGEQYF
many | TRBJ1-2 | TRBV19 | - | TGTGCCAGTAACGACTTCCTCAGGGCTAACTATGGCTACACCTTC | CASNDFLRANYGYTF
- | TRBJ1-6 | TRBV29-1 | - | TGCAGCGTTGAAACAGGGAACTCCATCGCTTATAATTCACCCCTCCACTTT | CSVETGNSIAYNSPLHF
- | TRBJ2-5 | TRBV20-1 | TRBD2 | TGCAGTGCTAGCGCGGGGGGGCGAGAGACCCAGTACTTC | CSASAGGRETQYF
- | TRBJ2-5 | TRBV20-1 | - | TGCAGTGCCAGCAGCGCAGGGACCTCGGGGGTTGAGACCCAGTACTTC | CSASSAGTSGVETQYF
many | TRBJ2-7 | TRBV5-6 | TRBD1 | TGTGCCAGCAGCCTGTCGGGACAGGGCGAAAGGCAGTACTTC | CASSLSGQGERQYF